Listed below are T cell receptor beta chains from one sample, sequenced in a study of T cell responses to AZD1222 COVID-19 vaccine. Here immunoSEQ multiplex PCR was the method, and the copy in TCRdb shows in-frame clones only, minus some. The sample consists of 100,000 to 150,000 clones, 75% to 90% of them appearing once. Sequencing was performed on peripheral blood, taken 28 days after the second AZD1222 dose. The receptors derive from an adult who received the AZD1222 COVID-19 vaccine. Each CDR3 is given with its conserved first and last residue. The D gene is left open where the match is weak. Clone size appears in some rows only: once, few, many, or a class for an expanded clone.

v_gene: TRBV27; d_gene: TRBD2; j_gene: TRBJ2-1; abundance: .; CDR3nt: TGTGCCAGCAGGAATAGCGGGGGGCAGAACTACAATGAGCAGTTCTTC; CDR3aa: CASRNSGGQNYNEQFF
v_gene: TRBV14; d_gene: TRBD2; j_gene: TRBJ2-7; abundance: .; CDR3nt: TGTGCCAGCAGCCAAGGGCTAGCGGGGGCATTCTACGAGCAGTACTTC; CDR3aa: CASSQGLAGAFYEQYF
v_gene: TRBV19; d_gene: .; j_gene: TRBJ1-3; abundance: .; CDR3nt: TGTGCCAGTAGGATCGGAGCTGGAAACACCATATATTTT; CDR3aa: CASRIGAGNTIYF
v_gene: TRBV29-1; d_gene: TRBD2; j_gene: TRBJ2-1; abundance: .; CDR3nt: TGCAGCGCCAAAATTAGCGGGGGGTCCTACAATGAGCAGTTCTTC; CDR3aa: CSAKISGGSYNEQFF
v_gene: TRBV13; d_gene: .; j_gene: TRBJ2-2; abundance: .; CDR3nt: TGTGCCAGCAGCTTATGGGTAAACACCGGGGAGCTGTTTTTT; CDR3aa: CASSLWVNTGELFF
v_gene: TRBV5-6; d_gene: .; j_gene: TRBJ1-2; abundance: few; CDR3nt: TGTGCCAGCAGCTTGGGATACAGGGAGGGCTACACCTTC; CDR3aa: CASSLGYREGYTF
v_gene: TRBV15; d_gene: TRBD1; j_gene: TRBJ1-3; abundance: .; CDR3nt: TGTGCCACCCGGACAGGCGGCGAAGCAGGAAACACCATATATTTT; CDR3aa: CATRTGGEAGNTIYF
v_gene: TRBV27; d_gene: .; j_gene: TRBJ1-2; abundance: .; CDR3nt: TGTGCCAGCAGTTTGGGGATGGAGGGGCTGTGGTATGGCTACACCTTC; CDR3aa: CASSLGMEGLWYGYTF
v_gene: TRBV21-1; d_gene: .; j_gene: TRBJ1-2; abundance: few; CDR3nt: TGTGCCAGCAGCAGGTGGGACAGGGGGCGCGGCTATGGCTACACCTTC; CDR3aa: CASSRWDRGRGYGYTF
v_gene: TRBV3-1/TRBV3-2; d_gene: .; j_gene: TRBJ2-2; abundance: .; CDR3nt: TGTGCCAGCAGCCAAGCTGGGGGATCAGGGGAGCTGTTTTTT; CDR3aa: CASSQAGGSGELFF
v_gene: TRBV7-2; d_gene: .; j_gene: TRBJ1-2; abundance: .; CDR3nt: TGTGCCAGCAGCTTAGCTCCGGGGAAAACTGATGGCTACACCTTC; CDR3aa: CASSLAPGKTDGYTF
v_gene: TRBV5-1; d_gene: TRBD1; j_gene: TRBJ1-4; abundance: .; CDR3nt: TGCGCCAGCAGCTCCGGGACAGGTGTAGCTAATGAAAAACTGTTTTTT; CDR3aa: CASSSGTGVANEKLFF
v_gene: TRBV7-8; d_gene: .; j_gene: TRBJ1-5; abundance: .; CDR3nt: TGTGCCAGCAGCCCGAGACAGGCGGGGCAGCCCCAGCATTTT; CDR3aa: CASSPRQAGQPQHF
v_gene: TRBV4-2; d_gene: .; j_gene: TRBJ1-1; abundance: .; CDR3nt: TGTGCCAGCAGCCAAGAACTACGGGGCGAAGCTTTCTTT; CDR3aa: CASSQELRGEAFF
v_gene: TRBV5-4; d_gene: .; j_gene: TRBJ2-3; abundance: .; CDR3nt: TGTGCCAGCAGCCGGGACCCGGCGGCAGATACGCAGTATTTT; CDR3aa: CASSRDPAADTQYF
v_gene: TRBV12-3/TRBV12-4; d_gene: .; j_gene: TRBJ2-2; abundance: .; CDR3nt: TGTGCCAGCAGTTTAGATGGGACCGGGGAGCTGTTTTTT; CDR3aa: CASSLDGTGELFF
v_gene: TRBV6-5; d_gene: .; j_gene: TRBJ2-4; abundance: .; CDR3nt: TGTGCCAGCAGGCCACAGGGTGGAGCCAAAAACATTCAGTACTTC; CDR3aa: CASRPQGGAKNIQYF
v_gene: TRBV7-6; d_gene: .; j_gene: TRBJ1-4; abundance: .; CDR3nt: TGTGCCAGCAGGAGGATGACGGTGGATAATGAAAAACTGTTTTTT; CDR3aa: CASRRMTVDNEKLFF
v_gene: TRBV13; d_gene: TRBD1; j_gene: TRBJ2-1; abundance: once; CDR3nt: TGTGCCAGCAGCTTAGAGGGGGCGCCATGGGGCGAGGCCTACAATGAGCAGTTCTTC; CDR3aa: CASSLEGAPWGEAYNEQFF
v_gene: TRBV24-1; d_gene: .; j_gene: TRBJ1-1; abundance: .; CDR3nt: TGTGCCACCAGGCCGCAGGGGAACACTGAAGCTTTCTTT; CDR3aa: CATRPQGNTEAFF
v_gene: TRBV28; d_gene: .; j_gene: TRBJ2-7; abundance: .; CDR3nt: TGTGCCAGCAGTTTATTGTCCCTTCGGCAGGCCCACGAGCAGTACTTC; CDR3aa: CASSLLSLRQAHEQYF
v_gene: TRBV19; d_gene: .; j_gene: TRBJ1-5; abundance: .; CDR3nt: TGTGCCAGTAGCCAAGACTCATTCCCAAATCAGCCCCAGCATTTT; CDR3aa: CASSQDSFPNQPQHF
v_gene: TRBV4-3; d_gene: TRBD1; j_gene: TRBJ1-2; abundance: .; CDR3nt: TGCGCCAGCAGCCAAGCCTCTGCGTGGACAGGGCCTGATTGGGGCTACACCTTC; CDR3aa: CASSQASAWTGPDWGYTF
v_gene: TRBV4-1; d_gene: .; j_gene: TRBJ2-3; abundance: .; CDR3nt: TGCGCCAGCAGCGGCCGCTCAGATACGCAGTATTTT; CDR3aa: CASSGRSDTQYF
v_gene: TRBV6-5; d_gene: .; j_gene: TRBJ1-1; abundance: .; CDR3nt: TGTGCCAGCAGTCAGGGAATAGCTGAAGCTTTCTTT; CDR3aa: CASSQGIAEAFF
v_gene: TRBV3-1/TRBV3-2; d_gene: .; j_gene: TRBJ1-2; abundance: .; CDR3nt: TGTGCCAGCAGCCAATCGTACGGCCAAGCTAACTATGGCTACACCTTC; CDR3aa: CASSQSYGQANYGYTF
v_gene: TRBV6-6; d_gene: .; j_gene: TRBJ1-4; abundance: .; CDR3nt: TGTGCCAGCAGGAATACAGGGGAAAAACTGTTTTTT; CDR3aa: CASRNTGEKLFF
v_gene: TRBV12-3/TRBV12-4; d_gene: .; j_gene: TRBJ1-5; abundance: .; CDR3nt: TGTGCCAGCAGCCAGAATCAGCCCCAGCATTTT; CDR3aa: CASSQNQPQHF
v_gene: TRBV2; d_gene: .; j_gene: TRBJ1-1; abundance: .; CDR3nt: TGTGCCAGCAGTGTTCAAGGCCACACTGAAGCTTTCTTT; CDR3aa: CASSVQGHTEAFF
v_gene: TRBV6-5; d_gene: .; j_gene: TRBJ1-4; abundance: .; CDR3nt: TGTGCCAGCAGTTACTCCCCGGGTTTAAATGAAAAACTGTTTTTT; CDR3aa: CASSYSPGLNEKLFF
v_gene: TRBV10-3; d_gene: .; j_gene: TRBJ2-2; abundance: once; CDR3nt: TGTGCCATCAGTGACCCCGGCGGATCACCGGGGGAGCTGTTTTTT; CDR3aa: CAISDPGGSPGELFF
v_gene: TRBV5-1; d_gene: TRBD1; j_gene: TRBJ1-2; abundance: .; CDR3nt: TGCGCCAGCAGCACAGAGACAGGGAGTTATGGCTACACCTTC; CDR3aa: CASSTETGSYGYTF
v_gene: TRBV6-2/TRBV6-3; d_gene: .; j_gene: TRBJ2-7; abundance: .; CDR3nt: TGTGCCAGCAGCTCCCCGGGGCAGACCCGTGTCTACGAGCAGTACTTC; CDR3aa: CASSSPGQTRVYEQYF
v_gene: TRBV6-2/TRBV6-3; d_gene: .; j_gene: TRBJ2-2; abundance: .; CDR3nt: TGTGCCAGCAGCCCCGGACCGGGACCCGGGGAGCTGTTTTTT; CDR3aa: CASSPGPGPGELFF
v_gene: TRBV5-4; d_gene: TRBD2; j_gene: TRBJ2-7; abundance: .; CDR3nt: TGTGCCAGCAGCTTGGGGGGGACTAGTGCTCAGTACGAGCAGTACTTC; CDR3aa: CASSLGGTSAQYEQYF
v_gene: TRBV19; d_gene: TRBD2; j_gene: TRBJ2-7; abundance: .; CDR3nt: TGTGCCAGTAAAGGACTAGCGGGAACCTACGAGCAGTACTTC; CDR3aa: CASKGLAGTYEQYF
v_gene: TRBV7-8; d_gene: .; j_gene: TRBJ1-5; abundance: .; CDR3nt: TGTGGTGTATTTCAGCCCCAGCATTTT; CDR3aa: CGVFQPQHF
v_gene: TRBV5-1; d_gene: .; j_gene: TRBJ1-6; abundance: .; CDR3nt: TGCGCCAGCAGCCTAAGTGGGGCGGACAATTCACCCCTCCACTTT; CDR3aa: CASSLSGADNSPLHF
v_gene: TRBV5-5; d_gene: TRBD1; j_gene: TRBJ1-5; abundance: .; CDR3nt: TGTGCCAGCAGCCCTAGGACAGGGATCCGGGTTAGCAATCAGCCCCAGCATTTT; CDR3aa: CASSPRTGIRVSNQPQHF
v_gene: TRBV5-1; d_gene: .; j_gene: TRBJ1-2; abundance: .; CDR3nt: TGCGCCAGCAGCGCCGGGACGGATTATGGCTACACCTTC; CDR3aa: CASSAGTDYGYTF
v_gene: TRBV6-1; d_gene: .; j_gene: TRBJ1-1; abundance: .; CDR3nt: TGTGCCAGCAGTGATGGCTGGACTGAAGCTTTCTTT; CDR3aa: CASSDGWTEAFF
v_gene: TRBV5-4; d_gene: .; j_gene: TRBJ1-5; abundance: few; CDR3nt: TGTGCCAGCAGCCCGGGGGGCAGCAATCAGCCCCAGCATTTT; CDR3aa: CASSPGGSNQPQHF
v_gene: TRBV7-2; d_gene: .; j_gene: TRBJ1-1; abundance: once; CDR3nt: TGTGCCAGCAGCCCCTTGACTGGAAACACTGAAGCTTTCTTT; CDR3aa: CASSPLTGNTEAFF
v_gene: TRBV11-2; d_gene: .; j_gene: TRBJ1-3; abundance: .; CDR3nt: TGTGCCAGCAGCTCGGGGGGCAGCTCTGGAAACACCATATATTTT; CDR3aa: CASSSGGSSGNTIYF
v_gene: TRBV18; d_gene: .; j_gene: TRBJ1-1; abundance: .; CDR3nt: TGTGCCAGCTCACCATCCGCCGGGGGAACTATTGAAGCTTTCTTT; CDR3aa: CASSPSAGGTIEAFF
v_gene: TRBV12-3/TRBV12-4; d_gene: .; j_gene: TRBJ1-2; abundance: once; CDR3nt: TGTGCCAGCAGTTTGAACTGGGCCAATGGCTACACCTTC; CDR3aa: CASSLNWANGYTF
v_gene: TRBV5-1; d_gene: TRBD1; j_gene: TRBJ1-3; abundance: .; CDR3nt: TGCGCCAGCAGAGATGGACAGGCCAGCTCTGGAAACACCATATATTTT; CDR3aa: CASRDGQASSGNTIYF
v_gene: TRBV18; d_gene: .; j_gene: TRBJ2-2; abundance: .; CDR3nt: TGTGCCAGCTCACCCTATTTTCGACAGCAGACCGGGGAGCTGTTTTTT; CDR3aa: CASSPYFRQQTGELFF
v_gene: TRBV7-9; d_gene: .; j_gene: TRBJ1-1; abundance: .; CDR3nt: TGTGCCAGCAGCTCAATGAACACTGAAGCTTTCTTT; CDR3aa: CASSSMNTEAFF
v_gene: TRBV10-2; d_gene: .; j_gene: TRBJ1-6; abundance: once; CDR3nt: TGCGCCAGCAGTGAGCAGAGCTCCTATAATTCACCCCTCCACTTT; CDR3aa: CASSEQSSYNSPLHF
v_gene: TRBV7-2; d_gene: .; j_gene: TRBJ2-1; abundance: .; CDR3nt: TGTGCCAGCAGCCGCGGCCCTTCCTACAATGAGCAGTTCTTC; CDR3aa: CASSRGPSYNEQFF
v_gene: TRBV7-3; d_gene: .; j_gene: TRBJ2-3; abundance: once; CDR3nt: TGTGCCAGCAGCTCCCTCCCAGATACGCAGTATTTT; CDR3aa: CASSSLPDTQYF
v_gene: TRBV24-1; d_gene: .; j_gene: TRBJ1-5; abundance: .; CDR3nt: TGTGCCACCAGTGGTCCAGGGTCTAGCAATCAGCCCCAGCATTTT; CDR3aa: CATSGPGSSNQPQHF
v_gene: TRBV4-1; d_gene: .; j_gene: TRBJ2-7; abundance: few; CDR3nt: TGCGCCAGCAGCCAGCCGGCCAGGGGTTCCTACGAGCAGTACTTC; CDR3aa: CASSQPARGSYEQYF